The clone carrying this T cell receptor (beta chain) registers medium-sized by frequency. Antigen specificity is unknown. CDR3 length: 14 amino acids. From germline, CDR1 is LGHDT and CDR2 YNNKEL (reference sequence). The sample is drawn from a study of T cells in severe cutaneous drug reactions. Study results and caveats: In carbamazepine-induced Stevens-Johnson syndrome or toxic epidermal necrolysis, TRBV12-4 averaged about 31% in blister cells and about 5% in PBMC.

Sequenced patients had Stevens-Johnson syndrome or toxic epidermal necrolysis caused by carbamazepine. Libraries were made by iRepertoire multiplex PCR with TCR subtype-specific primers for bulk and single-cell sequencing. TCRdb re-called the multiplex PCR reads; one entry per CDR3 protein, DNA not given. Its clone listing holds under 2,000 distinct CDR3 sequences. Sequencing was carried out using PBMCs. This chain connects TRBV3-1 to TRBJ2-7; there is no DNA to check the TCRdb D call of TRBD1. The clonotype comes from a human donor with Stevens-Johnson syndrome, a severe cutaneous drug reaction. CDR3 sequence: CASSQEGGTGEQYF.